This entry features one T cell receptor (beta chain) sequence. The CDR3 runs to 12 residues. V was pared by 3 bases and J by 11 bases, with 6 bases of the junction left unmatched. Per the germline V gene, CDR1 is MDHEN and CDR2 is SYDVKM. Then a second PCR, running about 7 to 11 cycles, was carried out with a sample-barcoded 5' primer and a J-beta primer mix. Every molecule of cDNA carried a tag from a template-switch adaptor with 12 random nucleotides. MiXCR, applied by TCRdb to the 5' RACE reads, yields one record per CDR3 protein. The repertoire holds 800,000 or so distinct CDR3 sequences, with approximately 25% as singletons. The data derive from a study of blood T cells in healthy people across ages. The data also belong to a second study, concerning T cells of mothers and their children.

The chain recombines TRBV28 with TRBJ1-1; 7 positions match TRBD1. The sequence was obtained from a boy younger than 18 in good health. The sample taken for sequencing was blood. The CDR3 region has the DNA TGTGCCAGCAGTTTGTCGACAGGGTGGGCTTTCTTT. This translates into CASSLSTGWAFF.